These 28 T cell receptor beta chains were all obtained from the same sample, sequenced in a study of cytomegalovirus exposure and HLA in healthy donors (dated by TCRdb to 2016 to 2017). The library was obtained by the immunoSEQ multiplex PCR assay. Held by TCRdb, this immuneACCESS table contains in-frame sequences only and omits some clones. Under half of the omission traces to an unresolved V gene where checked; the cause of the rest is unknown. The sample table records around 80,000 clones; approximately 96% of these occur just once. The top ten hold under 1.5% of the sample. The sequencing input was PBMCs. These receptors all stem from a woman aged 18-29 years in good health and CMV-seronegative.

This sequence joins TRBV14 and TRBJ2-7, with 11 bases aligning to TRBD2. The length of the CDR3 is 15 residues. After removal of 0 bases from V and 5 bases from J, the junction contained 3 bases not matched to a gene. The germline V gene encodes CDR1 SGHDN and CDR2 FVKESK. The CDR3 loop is CASSQELAGVHEQYF. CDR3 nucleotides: TGTGCCAGCAGCCAAGAACTAGCGGGGGTCCACGAGCAGTACTTC.

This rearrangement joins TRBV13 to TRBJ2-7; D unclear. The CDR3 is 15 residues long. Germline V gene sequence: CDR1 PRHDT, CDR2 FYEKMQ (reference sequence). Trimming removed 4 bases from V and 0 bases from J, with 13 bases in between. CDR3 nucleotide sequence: TGTGCCAGCAGCTCGGTCAGCGCTTCCTCCTACGAGCAGTACTTC. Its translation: CASSSVSASSYEQYF.

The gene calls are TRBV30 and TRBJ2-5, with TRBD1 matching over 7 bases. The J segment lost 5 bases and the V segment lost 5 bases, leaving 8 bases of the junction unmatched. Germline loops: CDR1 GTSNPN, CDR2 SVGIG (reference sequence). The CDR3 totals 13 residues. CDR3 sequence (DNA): TGTGCCTGGGAAAGACAGGGTGGGGAGACCCAGTACTTC. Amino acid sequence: CAWERQGGETQYF.

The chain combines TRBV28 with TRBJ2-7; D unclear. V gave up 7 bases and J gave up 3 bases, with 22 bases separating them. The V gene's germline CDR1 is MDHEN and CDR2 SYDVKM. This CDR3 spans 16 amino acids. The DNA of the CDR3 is TGTGCCAGCACCCTAAGGTCGATGGCAGGTCTCTACGAGCAGTACTTC. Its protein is CASTLRSMAGLYEQYF.

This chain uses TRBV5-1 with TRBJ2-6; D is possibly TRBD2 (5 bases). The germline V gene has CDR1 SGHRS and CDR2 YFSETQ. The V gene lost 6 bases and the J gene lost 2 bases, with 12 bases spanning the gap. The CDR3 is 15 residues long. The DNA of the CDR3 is TGCGCCAGCATCGACACTAGTACTGGGGCCAACGTCCTGACTTTC. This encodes CASIDTSTGANVLTF.

For the CDR3, the DNA is TGTGCCAGCAGTTACACAGGGGGGCCCAATCAGCCCCAGCATTTT. Residues: CASSYTGGPNQPQHF. The rearrangement links TRBV6-5 to TRBJ1-5; TRBD1 aligns across 8 bases. V shed 2 bases, J shed 3 bases, and the junction held 3 bases outside the gene matches. The V gene's germline CDR1 is MNHEY and CDR2 SVGAGI. The CDR3 covers 15 residues.

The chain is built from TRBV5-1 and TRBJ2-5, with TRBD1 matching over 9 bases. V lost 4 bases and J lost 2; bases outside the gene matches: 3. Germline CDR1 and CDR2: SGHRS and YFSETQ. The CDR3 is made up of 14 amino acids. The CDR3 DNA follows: TGCGCCAGCAGCGCCGACAGGGGGCAAGAGACCCAGTACTTC. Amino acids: CASSADRGQETQYF.

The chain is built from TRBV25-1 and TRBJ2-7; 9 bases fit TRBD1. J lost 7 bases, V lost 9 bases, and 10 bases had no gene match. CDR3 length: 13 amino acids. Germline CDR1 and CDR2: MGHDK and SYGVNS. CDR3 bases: TGTGCCAGTGGGACAGGGTGGTCGGGAGAGCAGTACTTC. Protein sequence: CASGTGWSGEQYF.

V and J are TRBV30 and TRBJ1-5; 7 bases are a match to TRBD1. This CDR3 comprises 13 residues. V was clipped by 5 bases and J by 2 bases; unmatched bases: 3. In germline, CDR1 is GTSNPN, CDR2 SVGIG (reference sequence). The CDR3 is CAWEGARNQPQHF. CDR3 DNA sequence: TGTGCCTGGGAGGGGGCGCGCAATCAGCCCCAGCATTTT.

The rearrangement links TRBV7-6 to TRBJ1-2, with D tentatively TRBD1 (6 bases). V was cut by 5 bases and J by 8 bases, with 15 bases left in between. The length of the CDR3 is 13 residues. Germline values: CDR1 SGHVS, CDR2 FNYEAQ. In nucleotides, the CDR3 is TGTGCCAGCAGCCCGGGGGGCGGTATCGGCTACACCTTC. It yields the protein CASSPGGGIGYTF.

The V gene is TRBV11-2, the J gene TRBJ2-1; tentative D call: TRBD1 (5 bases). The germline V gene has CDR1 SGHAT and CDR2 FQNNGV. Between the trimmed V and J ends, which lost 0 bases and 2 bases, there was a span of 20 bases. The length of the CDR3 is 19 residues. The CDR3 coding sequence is TGTGCCAGCAGCTTAGACCAAGCGCAGGGTGGAAGGACCTACAATGAGCAGTTCTTC. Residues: CASSLDQAQGGRTYNEQFF.

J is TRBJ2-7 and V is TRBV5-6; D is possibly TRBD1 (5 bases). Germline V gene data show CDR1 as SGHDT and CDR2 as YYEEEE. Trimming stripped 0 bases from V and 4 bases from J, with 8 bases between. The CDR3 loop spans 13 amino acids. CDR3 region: CASSLGSGYEQYF. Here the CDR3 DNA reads TGTGCCAGCAGCTTGGGATCAGGGTACGAGCAGTACTTC.

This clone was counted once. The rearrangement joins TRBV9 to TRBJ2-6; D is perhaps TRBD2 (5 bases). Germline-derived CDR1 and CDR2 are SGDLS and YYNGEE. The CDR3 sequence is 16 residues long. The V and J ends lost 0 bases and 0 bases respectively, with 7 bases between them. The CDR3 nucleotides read TGTGCCAGCAGCGTAGGGAGGTTCTCTGGGGCCAACGTCCTGACTTTC. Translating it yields CASSVGRFSGANVLTF.

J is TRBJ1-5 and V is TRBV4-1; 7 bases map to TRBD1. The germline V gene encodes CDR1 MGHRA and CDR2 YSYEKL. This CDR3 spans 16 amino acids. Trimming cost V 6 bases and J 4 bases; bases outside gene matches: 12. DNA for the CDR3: TGCGCCAGCAGACCCGTGGGCAGGGGGAAGAATCAGCCCCAGCATTTT. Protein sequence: CASRPVGRGKNQPQHF.

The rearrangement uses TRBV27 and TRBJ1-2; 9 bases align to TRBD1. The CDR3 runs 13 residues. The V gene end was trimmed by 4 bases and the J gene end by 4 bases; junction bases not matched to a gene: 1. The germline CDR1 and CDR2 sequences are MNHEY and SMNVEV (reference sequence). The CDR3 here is CASSSGQGYGYTF. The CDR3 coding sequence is TGTGCCAGCAGTTCGGGACAGGGCTATGGCTACACCTTC.

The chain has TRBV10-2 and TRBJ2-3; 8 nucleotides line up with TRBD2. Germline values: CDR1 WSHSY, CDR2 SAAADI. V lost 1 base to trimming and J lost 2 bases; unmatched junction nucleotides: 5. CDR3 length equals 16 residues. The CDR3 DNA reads TGCGCCAGCAGTGAGTTTAGTAGCGGGACCACAGATACGCAGTATTTT. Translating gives CASSEFSSGTTDTQYF.

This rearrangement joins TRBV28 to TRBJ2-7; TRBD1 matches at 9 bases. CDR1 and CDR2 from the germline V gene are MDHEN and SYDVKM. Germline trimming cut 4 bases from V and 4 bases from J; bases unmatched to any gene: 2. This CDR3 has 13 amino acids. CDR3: CASSSGQGYEQYF. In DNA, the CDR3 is TGTGCCAGCAGTTCCGGACAGGGGTACGAGCAGTACTTC.

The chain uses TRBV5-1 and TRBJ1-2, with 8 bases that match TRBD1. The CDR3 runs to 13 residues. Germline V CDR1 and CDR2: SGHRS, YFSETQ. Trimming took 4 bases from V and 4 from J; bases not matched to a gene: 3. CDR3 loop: CASSVTGAYGYTF. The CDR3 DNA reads TGCGCCAGCAGCGTGACAGGGGCCTATGGCTACACCTTC.

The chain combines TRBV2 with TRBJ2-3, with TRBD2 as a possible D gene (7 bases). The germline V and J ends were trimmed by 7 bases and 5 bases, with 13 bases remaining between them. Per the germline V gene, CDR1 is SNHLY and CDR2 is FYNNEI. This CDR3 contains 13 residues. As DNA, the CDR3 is TGTGCCAGCACCCTCGGGGGGCAAGATACGCAGTATTTT. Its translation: CASTLGGQDTQYF.

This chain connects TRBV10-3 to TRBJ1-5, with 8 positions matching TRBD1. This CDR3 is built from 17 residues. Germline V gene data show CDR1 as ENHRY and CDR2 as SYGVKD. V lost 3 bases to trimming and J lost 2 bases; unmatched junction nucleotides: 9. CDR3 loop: CAISDRAGGMGNQPQHF. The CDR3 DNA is TGTGCCATCAGTGATAGGGCAGGGGGCATGGGCAATCAGCCCCAGCATTTT.

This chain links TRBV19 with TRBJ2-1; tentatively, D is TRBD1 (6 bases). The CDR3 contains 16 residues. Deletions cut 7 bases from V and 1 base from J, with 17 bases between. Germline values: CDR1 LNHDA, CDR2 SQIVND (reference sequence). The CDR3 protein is CASTDKQGSSYNEQFF. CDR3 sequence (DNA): TGTGCCAGTACCGATAAACAGGGTTCGTCCTACAATGAGCAGTTCTTC.

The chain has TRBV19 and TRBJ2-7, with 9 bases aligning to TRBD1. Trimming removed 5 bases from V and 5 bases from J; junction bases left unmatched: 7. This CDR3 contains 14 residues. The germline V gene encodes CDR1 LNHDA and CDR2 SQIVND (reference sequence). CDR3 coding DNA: TGTGCCAGTAGTGCCACACAGGGGGCGGACGAGCAGTACTTC. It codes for CASSATQGADEQYF.

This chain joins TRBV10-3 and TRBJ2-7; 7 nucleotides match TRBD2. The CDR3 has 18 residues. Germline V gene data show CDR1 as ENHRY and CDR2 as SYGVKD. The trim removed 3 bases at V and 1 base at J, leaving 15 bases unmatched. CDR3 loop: CAISEAGAGRRLSYEQYF. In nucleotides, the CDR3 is TGTGCCATCAGTGAAGCCGGCGCCGGGAGGAGACTTTCCTACGAGCAGTACTTC.

CDR3 loop: CASSDGQGLKIVSYEQYF. Here the CDR3 DNA reads TGTGCCAGCAGTGACGGACAGGGGTTAAAAATTGTGTCCTACGAGCAGTACTTC. The gene calls are TRBV6-4 and TRBJ2-7; 9 bases align to TRBD1. The CDR3 runs to 18 residues. The ends lost 2 bases at V and 1 base at J; junction bases unmatched: 12. Germline V gene data show CDR1 as MRHNA and CDR2 as SNTAGT.

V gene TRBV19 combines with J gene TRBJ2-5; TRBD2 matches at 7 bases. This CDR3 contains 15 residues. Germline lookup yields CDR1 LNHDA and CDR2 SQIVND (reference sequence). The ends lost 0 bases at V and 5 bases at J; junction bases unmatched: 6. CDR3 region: CASSIEAGVRETQYF. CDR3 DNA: TGTGCCAGTAGTATAGAGGCGGGAGTGAGGGAGACCCAGTACTTC. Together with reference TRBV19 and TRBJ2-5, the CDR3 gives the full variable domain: DGGITQSPKYLFRKEGQNVTLSCEQNLNHDAMYWYRQDPGQGLRLIYYSQIVNDFQKGDIAEGYSVSREKKESFPLTVTSAQKNPTAFYLCASSIEAGVRETQYFGPGTRLLVL.

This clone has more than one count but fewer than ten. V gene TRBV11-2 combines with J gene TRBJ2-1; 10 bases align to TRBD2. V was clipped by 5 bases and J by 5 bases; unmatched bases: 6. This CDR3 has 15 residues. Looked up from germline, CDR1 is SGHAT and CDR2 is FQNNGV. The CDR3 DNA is TGTGCCAGCAGCACGATGGGACTAGCGAACAATGAGCAGTTCTTC. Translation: CASSTMGLANNEQFF.

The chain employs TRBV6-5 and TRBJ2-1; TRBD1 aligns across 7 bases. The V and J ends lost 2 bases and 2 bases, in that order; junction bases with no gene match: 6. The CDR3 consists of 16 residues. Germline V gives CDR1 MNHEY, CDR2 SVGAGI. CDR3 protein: CASSYPPGQPYNEQFF. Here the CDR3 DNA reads TGTGCCAGCAGTTACCCCCCGGGACAGCCCTACAATGAGCAGTTCTTC.

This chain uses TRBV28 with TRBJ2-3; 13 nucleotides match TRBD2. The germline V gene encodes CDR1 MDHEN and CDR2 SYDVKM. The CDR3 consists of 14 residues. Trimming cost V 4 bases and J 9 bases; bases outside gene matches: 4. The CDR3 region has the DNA TGTGCCAGCAGTTACGGACTAGCGGGAGACACGCAGTATTTT. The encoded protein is CASSYGLAGDTQYF. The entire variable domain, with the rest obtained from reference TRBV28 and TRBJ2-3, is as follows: DVKVTQSSRYLVKRTGEKVFLECVQDMDHENMFWYRQDPGLGLRLIYFSYDVKMKEKGDIPEGYSVSREKKERFSLILESASTNQTSMYLCASSYGLAGDTQYFGPGTRLTVL.